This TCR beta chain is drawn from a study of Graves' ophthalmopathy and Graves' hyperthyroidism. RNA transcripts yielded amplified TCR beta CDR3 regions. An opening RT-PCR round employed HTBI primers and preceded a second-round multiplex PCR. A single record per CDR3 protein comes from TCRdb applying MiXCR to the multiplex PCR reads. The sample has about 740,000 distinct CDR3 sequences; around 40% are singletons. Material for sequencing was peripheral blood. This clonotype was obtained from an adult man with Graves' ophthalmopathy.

CDR3 protein: CASSQTSGVPGDTQYF. The CDR3 coding sequence is TGTGCCAGTAGTCAAACTAGCGGGGTTCCAGGAGATACGCAGTATTTT. The chain carries TRBV19 and TRBJ2-3, with 10 bases lining up with TRBD2. V was pared by 5 bases and J by 5 bases, with 10 bases of the junction left unmatched. This CDR3 has 16 residues. Per the germline V gene, CDR1 is LNHDA and CDR2 is SQIVND (reference sequence).